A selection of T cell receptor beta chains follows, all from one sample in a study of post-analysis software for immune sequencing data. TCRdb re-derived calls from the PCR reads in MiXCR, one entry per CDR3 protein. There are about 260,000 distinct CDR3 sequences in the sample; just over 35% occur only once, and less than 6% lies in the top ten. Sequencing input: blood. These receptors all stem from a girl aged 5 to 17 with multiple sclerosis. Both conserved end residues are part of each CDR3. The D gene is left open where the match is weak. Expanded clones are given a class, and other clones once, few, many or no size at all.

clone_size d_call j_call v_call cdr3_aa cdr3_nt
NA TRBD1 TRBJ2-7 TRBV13 CASSPRTGAYEQYF TGTGCCAGCAGCCCACGGACAGGGGCCTACGAGCAGTACTTC
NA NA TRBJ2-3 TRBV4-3 CASSQEFADNTDTQYF TGCGCCAGCAGCCAAGAATTCGCAGATAACACAGATACGCAGTATTTT
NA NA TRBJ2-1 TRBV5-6 CASSLSRHSYNEQFF TGTGCCAGCAGCTTGAGCAGGCACTCCTACAATGAGCAGTTCTTC
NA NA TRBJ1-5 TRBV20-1 CSAASRENQPQHF TGCAGTGCCGCGTCCAGGGAGAATCAGCCCCAGCATTTT
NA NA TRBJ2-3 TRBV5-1 CASSLVGRGGTDTQYF TGCGCCAGCAGCTTGGTGGGGCGGGGAGGCACAGATACGCAGTATTTT
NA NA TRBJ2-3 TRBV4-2 CASSQDQGIADTQYF TGTGCCAGCAGCCAAGATCAGGGTATTGCAGATACGCAGTATTTT
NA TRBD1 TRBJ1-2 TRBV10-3 CATQFGDRSDGYTF TGTGCCACCCAATTCGGGGACAGGAGTGATGGCTACACCTTC
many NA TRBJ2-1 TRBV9 CASSVAPSYSYNEQFF TGTGCCAGCAGCGTGGCACCGTCATACTCCTACAATGAGCAGTTCTTC
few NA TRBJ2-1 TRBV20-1 CSASRPGPSYNEQFF TGCAGTGCTAGCCGGCCCGGACCGAGCTACAATGAGCAGTTCTTC
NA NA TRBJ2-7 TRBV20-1 CSASPPGSGYEQYF TGCAGTGCTAGCCCTCCGGGGTCAGGATACGAGCAGTACTTC
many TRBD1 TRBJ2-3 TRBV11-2 CASSLGSGTAISTDTQYF TGTGCCAGCAGCTTAGGGTCCGGGACAGCAATTAGCACAGATACGCAGTATTTT
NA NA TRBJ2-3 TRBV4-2 CASSPSGSHTDTQYF TGTGCCAGCAGCCCCTCCGGAAGTCACACAGATACGCAGTATTTT
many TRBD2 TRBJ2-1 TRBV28 CASTPSGGGYNEQFF TGTGCCAGCACCCCTTCCGGCGGGGGGTACAATGAGCAGTTCTTC
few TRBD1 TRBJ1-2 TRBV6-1 CASRTTGTGVSGYTF TGTGCCAGCAGAACTACCGGGACAGGGGTGAGTGGCTACACCTTC
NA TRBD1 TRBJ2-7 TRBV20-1 CSAKQGAYEQYF TGCAGTGCTAAGCAGGGGGCCTACGAGCAGTACTTC
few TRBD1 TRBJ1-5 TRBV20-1 CSARENRGGNQPQHF TGCAGTGCTAGAGAAAACAGGGGAGGCAATCAGCCCCAGCATTTT
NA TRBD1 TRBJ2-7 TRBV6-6 CASEDRAAYEQYF TGTGCCAGCGAAGACAGGGCCGCCTACGAGCAGTACTTC
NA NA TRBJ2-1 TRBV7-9 CASSGVTGSNVYNEQFF TGTGCCAGCAGCGGGGTAACGGGAAGTAACGTCTACAATGAGCAGTTCTTC
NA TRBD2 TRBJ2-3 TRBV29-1 CSVASGVEDTQYF TGCAGCGTGGCTAGCGGGGTTGAAGATACGCAGTATTTT
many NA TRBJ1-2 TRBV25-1 CASSSSDLSNRAFGYGYTF TGTGCCAGCAGTTCCTCTGACCTTTCCAACAGGGCTTTTGGGTATGGCTACACCTTC
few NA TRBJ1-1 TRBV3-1 CASSPDLGGTEAFF TGTGCCAGCAGCCCAGACCTTGGGGGGACGGAAGCTTTCTTT
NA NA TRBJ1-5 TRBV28 CASRPGSNQPQHF TGTGCCAGCCGTCCAGGGTCAAATCAGCCCCAGCATTTT
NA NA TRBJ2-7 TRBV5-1 CASKALNSYEQYF TGCGCCAGCAAGGCCTTGAATTCCTACGAGCAGTACTTC
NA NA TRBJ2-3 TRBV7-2 CACSPGGTTQYF TGTGCCTGCAGCCCAGGGGGGACGACGCAGTATTTT
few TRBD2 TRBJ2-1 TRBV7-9 CASSSTSGSPNEQFF TGTGCCAGCAGTTCGACTAGCGGGAGCCCCAATGAGCAGTTCTTC
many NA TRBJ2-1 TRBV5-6 CASSLVRARLSEQFF TGTGCCAGCAGCTTGGTTAGGGCCCGGTTGAGTGAGCAGTTCTTC
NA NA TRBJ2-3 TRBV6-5 CASSYGGVGTDTQYF TGTGCCAGCAGTTATGGTGGGGTGGGCACAGATACGCAGTATTTT
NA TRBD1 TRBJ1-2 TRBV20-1 CSASAITGAGGYTF TGCAGTGCTAGCGCGATAACAGGGGCCGGAGGCTACACCTTC
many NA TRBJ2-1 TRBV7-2 CASRRTGRVQQFF TGTGCCAGCAGACGGACGGGGCGGGTTCAGCAGTTCTTC
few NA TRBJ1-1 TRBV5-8 CASSLGRGWTTEAFF TGTGCCAGCAGCTTGGGTCGGGGATGGACCACTGAAGCTTTCTTT
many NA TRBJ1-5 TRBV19 CASSIGAQPQHF TGTGCCAGTAGTATCGGGGCCCAGCCCCAGCATTTT
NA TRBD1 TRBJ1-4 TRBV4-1 CASSQVDRESRKLFF TGCGCCAGCAGCCAAGTTGACAGGGAGTCCAGAAAACTGTTTTTT
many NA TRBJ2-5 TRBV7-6 CASSLKQYQETQYF TGTGCCAGCAGCTTAAAGCAGTACCAAGAGACCCAGTACTTC
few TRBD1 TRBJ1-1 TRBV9 CASSPTGQKNTEAFF TGTGCCAGCAGCCCGACGGGACAGAAGAACACTGAAGCTTTCTTT
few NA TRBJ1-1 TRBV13 CASISRRTLNTEAFF TGTGCCAGCATATCTCGCAGGACACTGAACACTGAAGCTTTCTTT
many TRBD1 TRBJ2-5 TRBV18 CASSPLGQGATETQYF TGTGCCAGCTCACCACTGGGACAGGGGGCGACGGAGACCCAGTACTTC
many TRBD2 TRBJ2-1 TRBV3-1 CASSQDAGTTFHEQFF TGTGCCAGCAGCCAGGACGCCGGGACTACTTTTCATGAGCAGTTCTTC
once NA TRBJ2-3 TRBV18 CASSVHHTDTQYF TGTGCCAGCTCAGTGCACCACACAGATACGCAGTATTTT
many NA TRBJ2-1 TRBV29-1 CSVEISRGEQFF TGCAGCGTTGAAATCTCTCGGGGTGAGCAGTTCTTC
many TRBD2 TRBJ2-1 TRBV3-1 CASSQSASGYNEQFF TGTGCCAGCAGCCAATCGGCTAGCGGCTACAATGAGCAGTTCTTC
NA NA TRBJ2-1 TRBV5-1 CASSSSAGQFF TGCGCCAGCAGCTCCTCGGCTGGGCAGTTCTTC
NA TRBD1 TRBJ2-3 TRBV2 CASRWDRGLDTQYF TGTGCCAGCAGATGGGACAGGGGTTTGGATACGCAGTATTTT
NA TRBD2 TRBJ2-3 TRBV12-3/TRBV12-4 CASSFDAGWEGTSGTDTQYF TGTGCCAGCAGTTTCGATGCCGGATGGGAAGGGACTAGCGGCACAGATACGCAGTATTTT
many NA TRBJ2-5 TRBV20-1 CSARVTGSKGQETQYF TGCAGTGCTAGAGTAACCGGGAGCAAAGGCCAAGAGACCCAGTACTTC
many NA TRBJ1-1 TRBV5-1 CASSLGNMNTEAFF TGCGCCAGCAGCTTAGGCAATATGAACACTGAAGCTTTCTTT